Following are 5 T cell receptor beta chains from one sample sequenced in a study of blood T cell repertoires in COVID-19. The method was immunoSEQ multiplex PCR; TCRdb's version includes in-frame clones alone and lacks a portion of them. This table holds about 170,000 clones, around nine tenths found once. Sequencing used peripheral blood. The origin of the receptors is a man aged 65 to 79 with acute or convalescent COVID-19.

J is TRBJ1-1 and V is TRBV3-1 (or the pseudogene TRBV3-2); no clear D. The V gene's germline CDR1 is LGHDT and CDR2 YNNKEL (reference sequence). This CDR3 is 14 amino acids long. Trimming pared 1 base from V and 3 bases from J, leaving 9 bases between. This chain's CDR3 is CASSQGGSDTEAFF. CDR3 DNA sequence: TGTGCCAGCAGCCAAGGAGGGTCGGACACTGAAGCTTTCTTT.

V usage is TRBV15 and J usage is TRBJ2-7, with D possibly TRBD2 on 6 matching bases. This CDR3 contains 16 residues. The V end was cut by 1 base, the J end by 6 bases, with 19 bases between. Germline values: CDR1 LNHNV, CDR2 YYDKDF (reference sequence). The CDR3 region is CATSRGSGTIGGEQYF. The CDR3 nucleotides read TGTGCCACCAGCAGAGGATCAGGAACCATCGGGGGCGAGCAGTACTTC.

The rearrangement uses TRBV15 and TRBJ2-7; TRBD1 matches at 7 bases. Germline trimming cut 0 bases from V and 0 bases from J; bases unmatched to any gene: 2. Looked up from germline, CDR1 is LNHNV and CDR2 is YYDKDF (reference sequence). The CDR3 contains 15 residues. The CDR3 nucleotides read TGTGCCACCAGCAGAGACCAGGGGGTCTCCTACGAGCAGTACTTC. Its protein product is CATSRDQGVSYEQYF.

The chain recombines TRBV5-4 with TRBJ1-4; the D gene is possibly TRBD1 (6 bases). This CDR3 comprises 14 residues. The germline gives CDR1 SGHNT, CDR2 YYREEE (reference sequence). V was shortened by 0 bases and J by 8 bases, with 11 bases between the two germline ends. CDR3 nucleotide sequence: TGTGCCAGCAGCTTGGAGGGACAAGGAGAAAAACTGTTTTTT. It encodes CASSLEGQGEKLFF.

The chain employs TRBV27 and TRBJ2-1; 9 bases match TRBD1. V dropped 6 bases and J dropped 3; count of bases not matched to a gene: 6. CDR3 length equals 15 residues. CDR1 is MNHEY and CDR2 is SMNVEV in the germline V gene (reference sequence). CDR3 nucleotide sequence: TGTGCCAGCAGCTCGGACAGGGGAAACTACAATGAGCAGTTCTTC. It codes for CASSSDRGNYNEQFF.